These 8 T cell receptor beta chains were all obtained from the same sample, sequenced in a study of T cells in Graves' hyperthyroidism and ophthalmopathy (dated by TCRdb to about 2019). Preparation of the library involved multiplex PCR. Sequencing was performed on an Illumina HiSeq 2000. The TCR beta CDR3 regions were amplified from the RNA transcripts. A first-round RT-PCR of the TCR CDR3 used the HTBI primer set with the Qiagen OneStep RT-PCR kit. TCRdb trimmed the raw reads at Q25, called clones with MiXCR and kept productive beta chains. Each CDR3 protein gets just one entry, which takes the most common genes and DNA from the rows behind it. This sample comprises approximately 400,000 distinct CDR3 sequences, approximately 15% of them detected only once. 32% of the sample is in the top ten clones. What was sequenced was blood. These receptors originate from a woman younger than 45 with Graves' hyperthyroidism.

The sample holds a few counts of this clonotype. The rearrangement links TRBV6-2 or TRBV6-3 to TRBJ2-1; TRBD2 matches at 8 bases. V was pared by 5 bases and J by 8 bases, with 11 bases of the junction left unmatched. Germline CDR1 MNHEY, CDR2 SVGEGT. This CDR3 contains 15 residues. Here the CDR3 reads CASSTSGRPGDEQFF. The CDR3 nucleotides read TGTGCCAGCAGTACGAGCGGGAGACCCGGGGATGAGCAGTTCTTC.

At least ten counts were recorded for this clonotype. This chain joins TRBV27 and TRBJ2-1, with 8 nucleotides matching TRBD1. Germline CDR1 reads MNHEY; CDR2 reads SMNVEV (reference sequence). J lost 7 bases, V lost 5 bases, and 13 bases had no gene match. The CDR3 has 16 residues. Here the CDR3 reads CASSVIPPGQENEQFF. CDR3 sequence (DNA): TGTGCCAGCAGTGTAATACCCCCGGGACAGGAGAATGAGCAGTTCTTC.

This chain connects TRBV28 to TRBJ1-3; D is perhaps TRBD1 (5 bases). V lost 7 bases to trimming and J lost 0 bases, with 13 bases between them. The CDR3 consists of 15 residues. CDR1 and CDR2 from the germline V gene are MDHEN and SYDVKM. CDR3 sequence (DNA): TGTGCCAGCACCCCGACAGAGCCCTCTGGAAACACCATATATTTT. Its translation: CASTPTEPSGNTIYF.

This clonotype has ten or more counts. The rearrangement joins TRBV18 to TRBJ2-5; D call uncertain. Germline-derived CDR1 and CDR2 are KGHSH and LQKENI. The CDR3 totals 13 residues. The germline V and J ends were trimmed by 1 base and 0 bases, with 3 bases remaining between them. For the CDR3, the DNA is TGTGCCAGCTCACCACTAAACCAAGAGACCCAGTACTTC. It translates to CASSPLNQETQYF.

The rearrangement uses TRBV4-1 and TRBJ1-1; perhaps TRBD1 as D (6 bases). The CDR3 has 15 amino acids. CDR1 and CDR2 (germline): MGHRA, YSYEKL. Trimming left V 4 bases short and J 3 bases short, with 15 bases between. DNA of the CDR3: TGCGCCAGCAGCCGGGGGGGGCTCGGGGACACTGAAGCTTTCTTT. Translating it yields CASSRGGLGDTEAFF.

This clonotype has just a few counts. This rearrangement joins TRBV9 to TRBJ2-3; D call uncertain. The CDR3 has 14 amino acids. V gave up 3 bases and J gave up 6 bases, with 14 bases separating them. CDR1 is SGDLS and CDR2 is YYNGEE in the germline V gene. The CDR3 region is CASSARPNLDTQYF. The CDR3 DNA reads TGTGCCAGCAGCGCCCGCCCAAATCTGGATACGCAGTATTTT.

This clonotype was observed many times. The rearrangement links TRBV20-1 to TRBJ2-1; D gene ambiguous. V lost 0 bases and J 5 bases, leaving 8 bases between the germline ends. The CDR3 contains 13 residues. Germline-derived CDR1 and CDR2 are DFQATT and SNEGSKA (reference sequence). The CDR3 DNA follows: TGCAGTGCTAGAGAAGGGAACCACAATGAGCAGTTCTTC. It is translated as CSAREGNHNEQFF.

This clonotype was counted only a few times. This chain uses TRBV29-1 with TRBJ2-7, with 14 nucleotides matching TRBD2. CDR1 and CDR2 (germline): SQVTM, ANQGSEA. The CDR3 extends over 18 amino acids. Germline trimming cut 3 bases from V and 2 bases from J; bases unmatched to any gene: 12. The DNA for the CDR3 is TGCAGCGTTGAGTACGGGACTAGCGGGAGTGGGGAACCCTACGAGCAGTACTTC. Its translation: CSVEYGTSGSGEPYEQYF.